The entry below describes one TCR beta chain. This clone has only one observation. It has no known antigen specificity. Base-call qualities are not available, and no considerably larger clone is one nucleotide away. Trimming removed 3 bases from V and 0 bases from J; the gene matches leave 4 bases unexplained. Reading from cysteine to phenylalanine, the CDR3 counts 16 amino acids. Only CDR3 DNA remains: 48 bases, in frame from the first base. CDR1 and CDR2 are read off the germline V gene as MGHDK and SYGVNS. Using the deep immunoSEQ assay, multiplex PCR amplified TCR CDR3 regions from genomic DNA. Extracted genomic DNA from each cell subset was distributed evenly across all wells of several immunoSEQ 96-well plates, and each plate was treated as a replicate. For sorted subsets, each replicate PCR was loaded with about 0.2 ug genomic DNA, equivalent to some 31,000 T cell genomes. The purified libraries were quantified using a Qubit 3.0 fluorometer, sized with a Bioanalyzer 2100, and then quantified again using the KAPA Library Quantification kit. Every immunoSEQ 96-well plate was sequenced on a dedicated single-read 150-cycle Illumina NextSeq 550 flow cell. The authors processed their data as follows. Because only junctional sequences without quality scores were contained in the immunoSEQ output, filtering matching that applied to full-length reads could not be performed. To assign V/J genes and CDR3, sequences were annotated against IMGT germline references using PyIR, a Python wrapper for IgBLAST v1.9. Reads with weak V/J assignments (E-value above 1e-6), missing CDR3, stop codons, out-of-frame junctions, or ambiguous translated residues were removed. V3J clonotypes were defined as sequences sharing the same inferred V gene, J gene, and CDR3 amino acid sequence. To compute the percentage overlap between repertoires, the number of shared unique clonotypes was divided by the size of the smaller repertoire. RTK rarefaction, the Chao1 estimator, and Recon v2.1 estimates of unobserved clonotypes were used to assess repertoire richness. Generation probabilities for all TCRbeta clonotypes obtained by the gDNA method from a few donors were computed using OLGA. As stored in TCRdb, this immuneACCESS dataset retains in-frame rearrangements with V and J assigned. A fraction of the clones does not appear; measured against another copy, unresolved V genes explain less than half of the discrepancy, and the remainder lacks a known reason. V and J calls and clone size are those listed in that table; D and trimming were worked out from the DNA. The sample includes around 600,000 clones, with 95% to 98% observed a single time. The top ten clones comprise approximately 0.3% of the sample.

These data originate in a study of shared clonotypes between healthy human individuals (TCRdb year 2020). Concerning the study at large: The cohort included a few men and a couple of women between 18 and 49 years of age. For each donor, three plates each were used for CD4 naive and CD4 memory, two plates were used for CD8 naive, and one plate was used for CD8 memory. Per donor, leukapheresis produced somewhere between about 0.94 and 9 billion PBMCs. Blood TCR repertoires of roughly five healthy adults were deeply sequenced to estimate repertoire size and the extent of clonotype sharing between individuals. To increase sequencing depth and limit assay-specific biases, different laboratories used diverse techniques to prepare libraries and sequence TCR repertoires. General conclusions and limits of the study: Sampling was restricted to blood, and TCR repertoires in tissues likely differ from the TCR repertoires found in blood. Because the study included a small number of donors, the genetic and exposure-history diversity represented was limited. About 5% of naive CD4, 3.5% of naive CD8, approximately 2.2% of memory CD4, and around 0.42% of memory CD8 clonotypes were shared across several donors. Rarefaction of sorted-subset datasets indicated incomplete sequencing despite the large sequencing depth. Larger estimated clonotype richness was generally found for naive subsets than for memory subsets. Pairwise subsampling led to the expectation that sequencing depth would affect the degree of clonotype sharing among donors. Compared with non-shared clonotypes, the clonotypes found in all four sorted-subset donors had higher generation probabilities.

CD8 naive samples consisted of CD45RO-negative cells that were positively selected for CCR7, yielding a CD45RA+CCR7+ population without TemRA cells. Healthy HIV-negative adults with no recently reported acute infections or vaccinations were included as donors. Every donor was a Caucasian adult residing in Nashville, Tennessee, USA. Blood was collected by leukapheresis, and PBMCs were isolated by Ficoll-Histopaque density gradient centrifugation and then cryopreserved in liquid nitrogen vapor phase. Analytical flow cytometry was used to check the purity and quantity of every magnetically sorted T cell population. From each sorted fraction, genomic DNA was isolated and quantified by UV absorbance on a Nanodrop 2000c.

The chain is assembled from TRBV25-1 and TRBJ2-2, and TRBD2 aligns with 7 junction nucleotides. Sequencing was performed on naive CD8+ T cells sorted from blood. The sample's cell subset or site label, in plain terms: CD45RA+CCR7+. This TCR was recovered from a man in his thirties or forties in good health. For the CDR3, the sequence is CASSDWGGPNTGELFF. The nucleotides are TGTGCCAGCAGTGATTGGGGGGGACCGAACACCGGGGAGCTGTTTTTT.